A selection of T cell receptor beta chains follows, all from one sample in a study of blood T cell repertoires in COVID-19. Method: immunoSEQ multiplex PCR; TCRdb's copy keeps in-frame clones and lacks some. The data contain 95,000 to 150,000 clones, around four fifths of them singletons. Sequencing was done on a sample of peripheral blood. These receptors originate from a man aged 55 to 69 with acute or convalescent COVID-19. Both conserved end residues are trimmed from each CDR3. Clone sizes are given selectively: once, few, many, or a class where the clone is expanded.

v_gene	j_gene	abundance	CDR3aa
TRBV28	TRBJ2-3	-	ASCRRGGLAGDTQY
TRBV5-8	TRBJ2-2	-	ASRFRTSGRNTGELF
TRBV9	TRBJ1-2	-	ASSTGQRNGYT
TRBV2	TRBJ2-2	-	ASSPQGTANTGELF
TRBV10-3	TRBJ2-7	once	AISVSGYEQY
TRBV15	TRBJ1-5	-	ATSTGTGGYNQPQH
TRBV9	TRBJ1-1	-	ASSRTGDRPQAF
TRBV29-1	TRBJ1-2	-	SVPDRESGGYT
TRBV27	TRBJ2-1	-	ASSLEAYNEQF
TRBV28	TRBJ2-1	-	ASSLAGGYNEQF
TRBV5-1	TRBJ2-7	-	ASSPTGDTYEQY
TRBV11-2	TRBJ2-1	-	ASRPGLAGEGEQF
TRBV11-2	TRBJ2-1	-	ASSKLAETTSEQF
TRBV5-1	TRBJ2-7	-	ASSLLGQGGEQY
TRBV11-3	TRBJ2-5	-	ASSSSRVEGTQY
TRBV19	TRBJ1-2	-	ASRVLQYGGYT
TRBV5-1	TRBJ2-2	-	ASTRTSANTGELF
TRBV7-9	TRBJ2-7	-	ASSLVESSYEQY
TRBV6-5	TRBJ1-1	-	ASTRTAQTEAF
TRBV15	TRBJ2-5	-	ATSRRTGGYQETQY
TRBV19	TRBJ2-5	-	ASSITGGRETQY
TRBV18	TRBJ1-2	-	ASSPERGYGYT
TRBV3-1/TRBV3-2	TRBJ1-1	once	ASSQDPTVEAF
TRBV28	TRBJ1-1	-	ASSLWDRGKAF
TRBV10-3	TRBJ2-5	-	AISETDVSGRLY
TRBV6-2/TRBV6-3	TRBJ1-5	-	ASSYSLGGNQPQH
TRBV30	TRBJ2-7	-	AWSSLSLYEQY
TRBV4-1	TRBJ2-3	-	ASSLRFEPGLYTDTQY
TRBV2	TRBJ1-1	-	ASSASVNTEAF
TRBV28	TRBJ2-2	-	ASLQDTYETGELF
TRBV5-4	TRBJ1-6	-	ASSPRDSNNSPLH
TRBV6-4	TRBJ2-1	-	ASSDSKGLRRAVSSYNEQF
TRBV6-5	TRBJ2-6	-	ASSYLRGTGANVLT
TRBV21-1	TRBJ2-3	-	ASSRRGRTDTQY
TRBV7-2	TRBJ2-7	once	ASSSRLAGIRSYEQY
TRBV7-3	TRBJ1-3	-	ASSPTGSGNTIY
TRBV20-1	TRBJ2-1	once	SASPRVAGSYNEQF
TRBV12-3/TRBV12-4	TRBJ1-1	-	ASSPRQGSEAF
TRBV18	TRBJ2-1	-	ASSPITGNNEQF
TRBV28	TRBJ2-7	-	ASSSPGTSGSEQY
TRBV5-1	TRBJ2-7	few	ASSPGGTSIYEQY
TRBV11-2	TRBJ2-7	-	ASSWGQGDEQY
TRBV5-1	TRBJ1-1	-	ASSLLSRADTEAF
TRBV5-1	TRBJ2-3	-	ASSPTSGRPDTQY
TRBV5-4	TRBJ2-7	-	ASSLGGLAGGPGEQY
TRBV9	TRBJ2-2	-	ASSVGGTANTGELF
TRBV5-5	TRBJ2-3	-	ASSLPTDTQY
TRBV11-3	TRBJ2-3	-	ASSLGGSTDTQY
TRBV7-6	TRBJ1-2	-	ASSSLAGGADGYT
TRBV7-9	TRBJ1-6	-	ASSRLTGGNNSPLH
TRBV28	TRBJ1-5	once	ASSSLQKQPQH
TRBV28	TRBJ2-2	-	ASSLSPGELF
TRBV6-6	TRBJ1-1	-	ASSPRPGERYSAF
TRBV6-5	TRBJ2-1	-	ASSLDHGTYNEQF
TRBV28	TRBJ1-2	-	ASSHPDSYGYT
TRBV30	TRBJ2-7	-	AWSEEREQY
TRBV7-9	TRBJ1-2	-	ASSKSRDRAYYGYT
TRBV7-2	TRBJ2-1	-	ASSFSGLERVHEQF
TRBV30	TRBJ1-5	-	AWSVYRGTYQPQH